This TCR beta chain appears in the sequencing data of a study of PD-1 blockade in classical Hodgkin lymphoma. Study context: Every 2 weeks, patients had 3 mg/kg nivolumab intravenously. Points from the study as a whole: Whereas CD4+ TCR diversity had risen significantly by C4D1, CD8+ TCR diversity had not.

Notes on this clone: The antigen remains undetermined.

Between the trimmed V and J ends, which lost 6 bases and 4 bases, there was a span of 17 bases. Looked up from germline, CDR1 is SGHRS and CDR2 is YFSETQ. The CDR3 length is 15 residues. TCRdb keeps only in-frame clones here, not all; method: immunoSEQ multiplex PCR. The sample has about 64,000 clones; approximately 94% are singletons. Regarding time point: cycle 4 day 1 (C4D1), after 6 weeks of nivolumab. All trial patients relapsed after autologous stem cell transplantation. The gene calls are TRBV5-1 and TRBJ2-1; D gene unclear. The clonotype was recovered from a human donor with classical Hodgkin lymphoma. This sample comprised peripheral blood mononuclear cells (PBMCs), obtained before the fourth cycle of nivolumab. CDR3 DNA: TGCGCCAGCAACATACGAGGAACCCAATACAATGAGCAGTTCTTC. Translated, it gives CASNIRGTQYNEQFF.